The 2 T cell receptor beta chains given below trace back to one sample, sequenced in a study of OX40 agonist ivuxolimab in advanced cancers. Sequencing was performed with immunoSEQ multiplex PCR; in TCRdb, only in-frame clones are kept and a portion is missing. The sample includes 14,000 or so clones, about 60% of them seen just once. The source was CD4+ or CD8+ T cells sorted from blood, collected in a trial of the OX40 agonist ivuxolimab. These receptor sequences come from an adult with an advanced solid tumor such as melanoma, head and neck, liver or kidney cancer.

Only a few counts were recorded for this clone. DNA of the CDR3: TGCGCCAGCAGCCAAGATGGACAGGCCCCCGGGGAGCTGTTTTTT. Protein product: CASSQDGQAPGELFF. V is TRBV4-3 and J is TRBJ2-2; 7 nucleotides match TRBD1. V dropped 0 bases and J dropped 6; count of bases not matched to a gene: 4. Germline assignment: CDR1 LGHNA and CDR2 YSLEER. CDR3 size: 15 residues.

In its sample, this clone is medium-sized. This rearrangement joins TRBV6-6 to TRBJ1-2, with 7 bases aligning to TRBD1. Germline V lookup: CDR1 MNHNY, CDR2 SVGAGI (reference sequence). The CDR3 has 14 residues. With 2 bases clipped from V and 12 bases from J, the junction kept 12 bases outside the gene matches. The CDR3 reads CASSYPMGQPANTF. CDR3 DNA: TGTGCCAGCAGTTACCCTATGGGACAGCCCGCTAACACCTTC.